This is a list of T cell receptor beta chains from one sample in a study of lymphopenia after photon versus proton radiotherapy. The table came from immunoSEQ multiplex PCR; TCRdb's copy has only in-frame clones and leaves some out. The repertoire holds 37,000 or so clones, with 85% as singletons. Sequencing was performed on peripheral blood, taken from a patient treated with photon-based radiotherapy. These receptor sequences come from a man between 50 and 59 years old with gastric cancer. The CDR3 runs from the conserved cysteine through the conserved F or W. The D gene is left open where the match is weak. Clone size is stated in some rows and not others, as once, few, many or a class when expanded.

d_call	v_call	clone_size	j_call	cdr3_aa	cdr3_nt
TRBD1	TRBV7-2	few	TRBJ2-7	CASSSLDRGRTSSYEQYF	TGTGCCAGCAGTTCCTTGGACAGGGGGCGTACCTCCTCCTACGAGCAGTACTTC
TRBD1	TRBV7-9	-	TRBJ2-7	CASSLERQGLEEQYF	TGTGCCAGCAGCTTAGAGCGACAGGGGTTGGAAGAGCAGTACTTC
-	TRBV5-6	-	TRBJ2-3	CASSPGGRNTDTQYF	TGTGCCAGCAGCCCGGGCGGACGGAACACAGATACGCAGTATTTT
TRBD1	TRBV9	-	TRBJ1-1	CASSATGAPWVAFF	TGTGCCAGCAGTGCTACAGGGGCGCCGTGGGTAGCTTTCTTT
TRBD2	TRBV7-7	-	TRBJ2-1	CASSSNIAGGHNEQFF	TGTGCCAGCAGCTCCAATATAGCGGGAGGTCACAATGAGCAGTTCTTC
-	TRBV5-5	-	TRBJ2-2	CASSLGHVNTGELFF	TGTGCCAGCAGCTTGGGACACGTCAACACCGGGGAGCTGTTTTTT
TRBD2	TRBV5-5	-	TRBJ2-7	CASSPATSGGAYEQYF	TGTGCCAGCAGCCCCGCAACAAGCGGGGGAGCCTACGAGCAGTACTTC
TRBD1	TRBV5-5	-	TRBJ2-3	CASSYRDRRTDTQYF	TGTGCCAGCAGCTACCGGGACAGACGCACAGATACGCAGTATTTT
-	TRBV7-9	-	TRBJ1-1	CASSSRDGANTEAFF	TGTGCCAGCAGCTCAAGGGACGGAGCGAACACTGAAGCTTTCTTT
TRBD1	TRBV29-1	-	TRBJ2-7	CSARDSPYEQYF	TGCAGCGCTCGGGACAGCCCCTACGAGCAGTACTTC
TRBD2	TRBV7-9	-	TRBJ2-7	CASSRRGLEGDEQYF	TGTGCCAGCAGCCGCCGGGGACTAGAGGGAGACGAGCAGTACTTC
TRBD2	TRBV19	once	TRBJ2-2	CASSLRTSGNTGELFF	TGTGCCAGTAGTCTTCGGACTAGCGGGAACACCGGGGAGCTGTTTTTT
TRBD2	TRBV4-3	-	TRBJ2-1	CASRHGTSGSDEQFF	TGCGCCAGCAGGCACGGGACTAGCGGGAGCGATGAGCAGTTCTTC
-	TRBV30	-	TRBJ2-7	CAWERVLYEQYF	TGTGCCTGGGAGCGGGTCCTCTACGAGCAGTACTTC
-	TRBV23-1	-	TRBJ1-5	CASPTEDNQPQHF	TGCGCCAGCCCCACGGAGGATAATCAGCCCCAGCATTTT
-	TRBV29-1	-	TRBJ2-1	CSVGQGVDEQFF	TGCAGCGTTGGGCAGGGAGTGGATGAGCAGTTCTTC
TRBD2	TRBV15	-	TRBJ2-1	CATSRVLAGGYNEQFF	TGTGCCACCAGCAGAGTCTTGGCGGGAGGCTACAATGAGCAGTTCTTC
-	TRBV7-7	-	TRBJ1-1	CASKPAPGATEAFF	TGTGCCAGCAAACCCGCGCCCGGGGCAACTGAAGCTTTCTTT
-	TRBV6-4	few	TRBJ1-6	CASSEKQESSYNSPLHF	TGTGCCAGCAGTGAGAAACAGGAGAGCTCCTATAATTCACCCCTCCACTTT
TRBD2	TRBV4-1	few	TRBJ2-3	CASSQSTSGVITDTQYF	TGCGCCAGCAGCCAAAGTACTAGCGGGGTGATCACAGATACGCAGTATTTT
-	TRBV7-3	-	TRBJ2-5	CASSLTNGETQYF	TGTGCCAGCAGCTTAACGAATGGGGAGACCCAGTACTTC
-	TRBV19	-	TRBJ1-1	CATRGNTEAFF	TGTGCCACCCGAGGTAATACGGAAGCTTTCTTT
-	TRBV19	once	TRBJ1-2	CASSMGAINKPGYTF	TGTGCCAGTAGTATGGGAGCGATTAATAAGCCCGGCTACACCTTC
TRBD2	TRBV11-3	-	TRBJ2-1	CASSLQGLAALHEQFF	TGTGCCAGCAGCTTGCAGGGACTAGCGGCCCTCCATGAGCAGTTCTTC
-	TRBV30	-	TRBJ1-1	CAWTPRGHWNTEAFF	TGTGCCTGGACCCCGAGGGGACACTGGAACACTGAAGCTTTCTTT
TRBD1	TRBV27	-	TRBJ2-3	CASRTGTDTQYF	TGTGCCAGCAGGACAGGGACAGATACGCAGTATTTT
-	TRBV27	-	TRBJ2-7	CASSLAQSSYEQYF	TGTGCCAGCAGTTTGGCACAATCCTCCTACGAGCAGTACTTC